The present entry profiles one T cell receptor (beta chain) with its context. No antigen is known for it. This sample is drawn from a study of cytomegalovirus exposure and HLA in healthy donors. General study results and limits: One later analysis reportedly identified an Asian-associated ancestry cluster that showed fewer N-insertions than the approximately 700-donor mean. Sequencing depth across donors, presence/absence analyses assumed, was roughly uniform. In a later analysis, the majority of CMV-associated beta chains seemingly showed HLA restriction. Immune exposure information available was restricted to CMV serostatus.

V lost 3 bases and J lost 5, with 17 bases in between. The germline CDR1 and CDR2 sequences are SGHRS and YFSETQ. This CDR3 region has 15 residues. Use of 60 Vbeta and 13 Jbeta primers characterized the PCR. Using immunoSEQ multiplex PCR, the repertoire was profiled, and TCRdb retains in-frame clones only, with some absent. This table holds around 160,000 clones, roughly 79% found once. Input material: PBMCs. V gene TRBV5-1 combines with J gene TRBJ1-2; a weak D match, TRBD1 (6 bases). The clonotype comes from a woman in her 40s in good health and CMV-seronegative. The CDR3 is CASSYDRTEIYGYTF. CDR3 DNA sequence: TGCGCCAGCAGCTACGACCGGACAGAGATATATGGCTACACCTTC.